This is a list of T cell receptor beta chains from one sample in a study of T-cell memory formation after mild COVID-19. TCRdb re-called the 5' RACE reads with MiXCR, one entry per CDR3 protein. The sample holds fewer than 350,000 distinct CDR3 sequences, roughly 15% seen once. Sequences were obtained from PBMCs or a T cell subset sorted from them (not recorded which). Receptors originate from a man younger than 30 who had mild COVID-19 (a few samples of this study predate the infection). Cell type and time point are not known. The CDR3 runs from the conserved cysteine through the conserved F or W. D genes are given only for firm matches. A row's size may be missing; if present it is once, few, many or a size class.

>-|TRBJ1-1|TRBV7-9|14|-
CASSLAGTPADAFF
TGTGCCAGCAGCTTAGCCGGGACACCCGCGGACGCTTTCTTT
>-|TRBJ1-2|TRBV12-3/TRBV12-4|12|-
CASSTRRDGYTF
TGTGCCAGCAGTACCCGACGGGATGGCTACACCTTC
>-|TRBJ1-5|TRBV7-9|14|-
CDSSLTGYNQPQHF
TGTGACAGCAGCTTAACAGGGTACAATCAGCCCCAGCATTTT
>-|TRBJ1-1|TRBV7-9|16|-
CASSRGASTMNTEAFF
TGTGCCAGCAGCCGAGGGGCCAGTACCATGAACACTGAAGCTTTCTTT
>-|TRBJ2-7|TRBV27|17|TRBD1
CASSLSLGTGDSYEQYF
TGTGCCAGCAGTTTATCTCTAGGGACAGGGGACTCCTACGAGCAGTACTTC
>-|TRBJ1-5|TRBV19|12|-
CASRPGGQPQHF
TGTGCCAGTAGGCCAGGAGGACAGCCCCAGCATTTT
>-|TRBJ1-4|TRBV6-5|14|-
CASSPLRGNEKLFF
TGTGCCAGCAGTCCCCTCAGAGGCAATGAAAAACTGTTTTTT
>few|TRBJ1-1|TRBV15|14|-
CATSTRREHTEALF
TGTGCCACCAGCACCCGTCGGGAGCACACTGAAGCTTTATTT
>many|TRBJ2-7|TRBV2|14|-
CASSESEGLYEQYF
TGTGCCAGCAGTGAAAGTGAGGGGTTGTACGAGCAGTACTTC
>few|TRBJ2-3|TRBV7-3|16|TRBD2
CASSPTGTSGTDTQYF
TGTGCCAGCAGCCCAACCGGGACTAGCGGCACAGATACGCAGTATTTT
>-|TRBJ2-1|TRBV7-6|14|TRBD1
CASSPPGQYNEQFF
TGTGCCAGCAGTCCTCCGGGACAGTACAATGAGCAGTTCTTC
>few|TRBJ1-6|TRBV7-9|16|-
CASSLASGALNSPLHF
TGTGCCAGCAGCTTAGCGTCGGGGGCCCTTAATTCACCCCTCCACTTT
>many|TRBJ2-7|TRBV12-3/TRBV12-4|13|-
CASSSSLSYEQYF
TGTGCCAGCAGTTCGAGCCTGTCCTACGAGCAGTACTTC
>-|TRBJ2-1|TRBV6-4|14|TRBD2
CASSETSGGSEQFF
TGTGCCAGCAGCGAAACTAGCGGGGGGTCTGAGCAGTTCTTC
>few|TRBJ1-5|TRBV7-9|16|TRBD1
CASSFGTGGNGQPQHF
TGTGCCAGCAGCTTCGGGACAGGGGGTAATGGCCAGCCCCAGCATTTT
>few|TRBJ1-5|TRBV20-1|15|TRBD1
CSAPTGFRGAQPQHF
TGCAGTGCTCCGACAGGGTTTAGGGGTGCGCAGCCCCAGCATTTT
>-|TRBJ1-4|TRBV6-5|17|-
CASSSQVWAPTNEKLFF
TGTGCCAGCAGCAGCCAAGTTTGGGCCCCAACTAATGAAAAACTGTTTTTT
>few|TRBJ2-1|TRBV19|17|TRBD2
CASSYSLLGLAGVEQFF
TGTGCCAGTTCATATTCTTTACTGGGACTAGCGGGGGTAGAGCAGTTCTTC
>few|TRBJ2-3|TRBV2|13|-
CASVRFLTDTQYF
TGTGCCAGCGTCCGATTCCTCACAGATACGCAGTATTTT
>-|TRBJ2-3|TRBV9|15|-
CASSLGISRTDTQYF
TGTGCCAGCAGCCTCGGGATCTCTCGCACAGATACGCAGTATTTT
>-|TRBJ2-1|TRBV5-1|15|TRBD1
CASSGGTGTYNEQFF
TGCGCCAGCAGTGGCGGGACAGGGACCTACAATGAGCAGTTCTTC
>-|TRBJ1-4|TRBV4-3|14|-
CASSPRTTGEKLFF
TGCGCCAGCAGCCCAAGGACGACGGGTGAAAAACTGTTTTTT
>-|TRBJ2-3|TRBV7-3|14|-
CASSFERRPDTQYF
TGTGCCAGCAGCTTCGAGCGAAGGCCAGATACGCAGTATTTT
>-|TRBJ1-1|TRBV6-5|15|TRBD1
CASSYTSTGASEAFF
TGTGCCAGCAGTTACACTTCGACAGGGGCCAGTGAAGCTTTCTTT
>-|TRBJ2-6|TRBV14|13|-
CAVGIAGANVLTF
TGTGCGGTCGGTATAGCTGGGGCCAACGTCCTGACTTTC
>-|TRBJ2-1|TRBV20-1|13|-
CSAEVGASYEQFF
TGCAGTGCAGAAGTTGGGGCCAGTTACGAGCAGTTCTTC
>few|TRBJ2-1|TRBV7-2|19|TRBD2
CASSLAPSRGGDVENEQFF
TGTGCCAGCAGCTTAGCGCCGAGTCGCGGGGGGGATGTAGAGAATGAGCAGTTCTTC
>-|TRBJ2-3|TRBV29-1|12|-
CSVVVVFDTQYF
TGCAGCGTTGTGGTTGTTTTCGATACGCAGTATTTT
>many|TRBJ2-5|TRBV9|13|-
CASSVVPGETQYF
TGTGCCAGCAGCGTAGTCCCGGGAGAGACCCAGTACTTC
>-|TRBJ2-3|TRBV9|14|-
CASSVGRVTDTQYF
TGTGCCAGCAGCGTAGGTCGGGTGACAGATACGCAGTATTTT
>many|TRBJ2-3|TRBV5-1|15|-
CASSLSRQGSDTQYF
TGCGCCAGCAGCTTGAGTCGTCAGGGTTCAGATACGCAGTATTTT
>-|TRBJ2-3|TRBV4-3|13|TRBD1
CASSQGQTDTQYF
TGCGCCAGCAGCCAGGGACAGACAGATACGCAGTATTTT
>few|TRBJ2-3|TRBV14|17|TRBD1
CASSQMGQTYLTDTQYF
TGTGCCAGCAGCCAGATGGGACAGACCTACCTCACAGATACGCAGTATTTT
>-|TRBJ2-2|TRBV11-1|12|-
CASSHITGEMFF
TGTGCCAGCAGCCATATAACCGGGGAGATGTTTTTT
>few|TRBJ2-3|TRBV7-3|16|-
CASSPGTALGTDTQYF
TGTGCCAGCAGCCCCGGGACGGCTCTAGGCACAGATACGCAGTATTTT
>-|TRBJ2-3|TRBV5-1|13|-
CASSPWVSDTQYF
TGCGCCAGCAGCCCTTGGGTGTCAGATACGCAGTATTTT
>-|TRBJ1-5|TRBV18|14|-
CASSPHRVGQPQHF
TGTGCCAGCTCACCACACAGGGTTGGTCAGCCCCAGCATTTT
>many|TRBJ2-1|TRBV7-8|15|TRBD1
CASSLWGQGMSEQFF
TGTGCCAGCAGCTTATGGGGACAGGGCATGAGTGAGCAGTTCTTC
>few|TRBJ2-7|TRBV7-2|12|TRBD1
CASSPGQGEQYF
TGTGCCAGCAGCCCAGGACAGGGCGAGCAGTACTTC
>few|TRBJ2-3|TRBV7-8|17|TRBD1
CASSLLRQGGGTDTQYF
TGTGCCAGCAGCTTACTCAGACAGGGGGGAGGTACAGATACGCAGTATTTT
>many|TRBJ1-3|TRBV7-9|14|-
CASSWTASGNTIYF
TGTGCCAGCAGTTGGACAGCCTCTGGAAACACCATATATTTT
>-|TRBJ2-1|TRBV13|12|-
CASSLATEAQFF
TGTGCCAGCAGCTTAGCAACTGAAGCGCAGTTCTTC
>many|TRBJ2-1|TRBV19|17|TRBD2
CASSRKAGGHTYNEQFF
TGTGCCAGTAGTAGGAAAGCGGGGGGCCACACCTACAATGAGCAGTTCTTC
>many|TRBJ1-6|TRBV7-2|16|-
CASSTRRTAGLPPLHF
TGTGCCAGCAGCACCAGACGGACAGCAGGCTTGCCACCCCTCCACTTT
>few|TRBJ2-7|TRBV4-1|14|TRBD2
CASSRSGGTYEQYF
TGCGCCAGCAGCCGGTCGGGGGGGACCTACGAGCAGTACTTC
>few|TRBJ2-5|TRBV24-1|13|-
CATSPAGGETQYF
TGTGCCACCAGTCCCGCTGGCGGGGAGACCCAGTACTTC
>many|TRBJ2-1|TRBV12-3/TRBV12-4|14|-
CASSPQESYNEQFF
TGTGCCAGCAGCCCACAGGAGTCCTACAATGAGCAGTTCTTC
>many|TRBJ1-5|TRBV4-2|15|TRBD1
CASSQGVTGDQPQHF
TGTGCCAGCAGCCAAGGCGTAACAGGGGATCAGCCCCAGCATTTT